This TCR beta chain was found in a study of T cells expressing NK-cell markers (dated by TCRdb to 2019 to 2021). For context, the study as a whole: About eight donors provided sorted CD3+CD56+NKG2C+, CD3+CD56+NKG2C- and CD3+CD56-NKG2C+ T-cell subsets, whose TCR beta-chain repertoires were profiled. The eight sequenced donors were randomly selected healthy volunteers, three men and five women. The libraries were sequenced on Illumina HiSeq 2000/2500, MiSeq or NextSeq, producing 2 x 150 bp reads. Of the eight sequenced donors, seven were found to be HCMV-seropositive and one was found to be HCMV-seronegative.

Reads for this sample came from an Illumina HiSeq 2000. TCR beta cDNA libraries were prepared using 5'RACE template switching, which introduced a universal primer site and unique molecular identifiers. cDNA synthesis was primed from the TCR beta constant segment, followed by two successive PCR amplification steps. The study's processing was this. MIGEC was used to demultiplex reads and group reads by UMI, and MiTCR was used to assemble and quantify clonotypes. To remove erroneous sequences, TCR cDNA sequences were retained only when supported by two or more reads. The tcR package was used for downstream repertoire analysis, and clonotypes were matched between fractions using CDR3 nucleotide sequence together with V segment. Antigen specificity was annotated against VDJdb with VDJmatch, allowing one amino acid substitution in CDR3. Each CDR3 protein sequence appears as one entry after TCRdb reprocessed the reads, and no DNA is included. TCRdb, rather than the study authors, made the V and J calls. The sample table on file contains fewer than 550,000 distinct CDR3 sequences. The ten largest clones take up roughly 1.4% of the sample.

With respect to this clonotype: Its antigen is not yet known.

What the work shows at the level of the full study, not this receptor alone: It remained unclear whether the expanded NKG2C-expressing T cell clones were specific for HCMV antigens. In over five donors, the dominant CD3+CD56+NKG2C+ clonotypes were among the top 10 CD8+ clonotypes and accounted for about 1.0-7.0% of CD8+ T cells. Those dominant clonotypes were again the most abundant among CD3+CD56-NKG2C+ cells in a few donors, at about 28.3-60.1%.

The germline V gene sets CDR1 to WSHSY and CDR2 to SAAADI. CDR3 length: 15 amino acids, cysteine to phenylalanine. Only the protein is available. A commercial ELISA kit detecting HCMV-specific IgG in serum was used to determine HCMV serostatus. Ficoll density gradient centrifugation was used to isolate peripheral blood mononuclear cells from blood. The TCR comes from a woman in her fifties or sixties in good health. Donor details come from another sample of the same person, matched by shared clones. The rearranged chain carries TRBV10-2 and TRBJ2-1; TCRdb's D gene call, TRBD1, goes unchecked for lack of DNA. Sequencing input: blood T cells: a sorted CD56 or NKG2C T cell subset, CD4+ or CD8+ T cells, or bulk PBMC T cells (not recorded which). The CDR3 sequence is CASSEAGGAYNEQFF.